This T cell receptor beta chain was identified in a study of glioma-infiltrating T cells after dendritic cell vaccination. The overall study: Samples are from glioblastoma patients in Phase I and II dendritic cell vaccine trials.

The CDR3 totals 15 residues. CDR1 and CDR2 from the germline V gene are SGHRS and YFSETQ. Trimming pared 0 bases from V and 1 base from J, leaving 10 bases between. Time point described: after dendritic cell vaccination, including at tumor progression/relapse. PBMC were collected before vaccination, two weeks after the third vaccination, and at progression. Primers: 60 V beta forward and 13 J beta reverse. Measured with immunoSEQ multiplex PCR; TCRdb has only the in-frame clones, and not every one. Of about 76,000 clones in the sample, 87% are singletons; the top ten hold 2% to 2.5%. The clonotype comes from a human donor with glioblastoma. This chain links TRBV5-1 with TRBJ1-1; D is possibly TRBD1 (5 bases). The starting material was blood, obtained after dendritic cell vaccination. The CDR3 here is CASSLEGLPNTEAFF. The CDR3 nucleotides are TGCGCCAGCAGCTTGGAGGGACTACCGAACACTGAAGCTTTCTTT.